This is a list of T cell receptor beta chains from one sample in a study of human T cells and chemical hapten exposure. TCRdb independently ran MiXCR on the RACE reads; one entry per CDR3 protein. The sample records roughly 100,000 distinct CDR3 sequences, about 34% being singletons. The sequences come from whole blood, collected in connection with sensitization to the hapten diphenylcyclopropenone (DPC). The receptors shown here come from a man aged 40-49 years with alopecia areata. Some clones in this sample may be carry-over from other donors' samples. Both conserved end residues are part of each CDR3. Each record gives: D gene, J gene, V gene, clone size, CDR3 DNA, CDR3 protein. The D gene is left open where the match is weak. Size is omitted from some rows. Given values are once, few, many or a class for expanded clones.

D: -
J: TRBJ2-7
V: TRBV13
size: -
DNA: TGTGCCAGCAGCTTAACCGGGGACGAGACCTACGAGCAGTACTTC
CDR3: CASSLTGDETYEQYF

D: -
J: TRBJ2-1
V: TRBV24-1
size: few
DNA: TGTGCCACCAGTGATTCGACTATACCGAGCTCCTACAATGAGCAGTTCTTC
CDR3: CATSDSTIPSSYNEQFF

D: -
J: TRBJ1-3
V: TRBV6-6
size: -
DNA: TGTGCCAGCAGTTACCGGCAGCCAGGGAACGGAAACACCATATATTTT
CDR3: CASSYRQPGNGNTIYF

D: -
J: TRBJ1-4
V: TRBV4-3
size: -
DNA: TGCGCCAGCAGCCAAGAAGACGGGGGCCGCACTAATGAAATACTGTTTTTT
CDR3: CASSQEDGGRTNEILFF

D: TRBD2
J: TRBJ2-1
V: TRBV6-2/TRBV6-3
size: few
DNA: TGTGCCAGCAGTTACTACCTCTCTAGCGGGAGGGCCAATGAGCAGTTCTTC
CDR3: CASSYYLSSGRANEQFF

D: -
J: TRBJ2-7
V: TRBV30
size: few
DNA: TGTGCCTGGAGTTCGGGACTGCTCTACGAGCAGTACTTC
CDR3: CAWSSGLLYEQYF

D: -
J: TRBJ1-2
V: TRBV25-1
size: -
DNA: TGTGCCAGCAGTGAGGGGTACTATGGCTACACCTTC
CDR3: CASSEGYYGYTF

D: TRBD2
J: TRBJ2-7
V: TRBV7-8
size: -
DNA: TGTGCCAGCAGCTTATTGACTAGCGGGAGTTTATACGAGCAGTACTTC
CDR3: CASSLLTSGSLYEQYF

D: -
J: TRBJ2-3
V: TRBV6-2/TRBV6-3
size: -
DNA: TGTGCCAGCAGTTACGGGAAGAAGTATTTT
CDR3: CASSYGKKYF

D: -
J: TRBJ1-6
V: TRBV18
size: -
DNA: TGTGCCAGCTCCCGCGCACGTAATTCACCCCTCCACTTT
CDR3: CASSRARNSPLHF

D: -
J: TRBJ1-1
V: TRBV11-1
size: few
DNA: TGTGCCAGCAGCTTAAACAACAGGGACACTGAAGCTTTCTTT
CDR3: CASSLNNRDTEAFF

D: TRBD1
J: TRBJ1-6
V: TRBV3-1
size: -
DNA: TGTGCCAGCAGTCCCGGGACAGGCAATTCACCCCTCCACTTT
CDR3: CASSPGTGNSPLHF

D: TRBD1
J: TRBJ1-1
V: TRBV9
size: -
DNA: TGTGCCAGCAGCGCGTCCTCCTGCAGGCGGCAGGGGGCATGTACTGAAGCTTTCTTT
CDR3: CASSASSCRRQGACTEAFF

D: TRBD1
J: TRBJ2-1
V: TRBV5-6
size: few
DNA: TGTGCCAGCAGCTTGGGACAGGGCGATGAGCAGTTCTTC
CDR3: CASSLGQGDEQFF

D: -
J: TRBJ2-3
V: TRBV18
size: -
DNA: TGTGCCAGCTCCTTCACAGAGAGCCCCCCAGATACGCAGTATTTT
CDR3: CASSFTESPPDTQYF

D: TRBD2
J: TRBJ2-1
V: TRBV12-3/TRBV12-4
size: few
DNA: TGTGCCAGCAGTTTAACTAGCGGGAGGGCCTTGGATGAGCAGTTCTTC
CDR3: CASSLTSGRALDEQFF

D: -
J: TRBJ2-7
V: TRBV7-8
size: -
DNA: TGTGCCAGCACTCCGTTTCCCTCCGGGACTGAAGCCTACGAGCAGTACTTC
CDR3: CASTPFPSGTEAYEQYF

D: TRBD2
J: TRBJ2-3
V: TRBV7-2
size: -
DNA: TGTGCCAGCAGCGGACGACTAGCGGGGCTCACAGATACGCAGTATTTT
CDR3: CASSGRLAGLTDTQYF

D: TRBD2
J: TRBJ2-1
V: TRBV7-3
size: -
DNA: TGTGCCAGCAGCTTAAGTCTAGCGGGAGTCGATGAGCAGTTCTTC
CDR3: CASSLSLAGVDEQFF

D: -
J: TRBJ2-7
V: TRBV20-1
size: few
DNA: TGCAGTGCCGGAGACGGTAGGCCCGAGCAGTACTTC
CDR3: CSAGDGRPEQYF

D: -
J: TRBJ2-2
V: TRBV12-3/TRBV12-4
size: few
DNA: TGTGCCAGCAGTTTTGGGGGACGCACCGGGGAGCTGTTTTTT
CDR3: CASSFGGRTGELFF

D: -
J: TRBJ2-6
V: TRBV29-1
size: -
DNA: TGCAGCGTTGAAGCCCCTGGGGCCAACGTCCTGACTTTC
CDR3: CSVEAPGANVLTF

D: TRBD2
J: TRBJ2-2
V: TRBV7-6
size: -
DNA: TGTGCCAGCAGCAGGACTAGCGAGAACACCGGGGAGCTGTTTTTT
CDR3: CASSRTSENTGELFF

D: TRBD1
J: TRBJ2-2
V: TRBV3-1
size: -
DNA: TGTGCCAGCAGACAGGGGCCGAACACCGGGGAGCTGTTTTTT
CDR3: CASRQGPNTGELFF

D: TRBD1
J: TRBJ2-1
V: TRBV6-2/TRBV6-3
size: many
DNA: TGTGCCAGCAGCCCCGGGACAGGGTTCTTCTTC
CDR3: CASSPGTGFFF

D: -
J: TRBJ1-1
V: TRBV28
size: -
DNA: TGTGCCAGCAGTTTCAAGGGTGAAGCTTTCTTT
CDR3: CASSFKGEAFF

D: -
J: TRBJ2-2
V: TRBV7-9
size: -
DNA: TGTGCCAGCAGTACGGACAGCACCAACACCGGGGAGCTGTTTTTT
CDR3: CASSTDSTNTGELFF

D: -
J: TRBJ1-1
V: TRBV6-6
size: few
DNA: TGTGCCAGCAGTCCCAGGAGGTCAGTCGCTGAAGCTTTCTTT
CDR3: CASSPRRSVAEAFF

D: TRBD1
J: TRBJ1-1
V: TRBV4-1
size: -
DNA: TGCGCCAGCAGCCAAGAAGGACAGGGAGGCACTGAAGCTTTCTTT
CDR3: CASSQEGQGGTEAFF